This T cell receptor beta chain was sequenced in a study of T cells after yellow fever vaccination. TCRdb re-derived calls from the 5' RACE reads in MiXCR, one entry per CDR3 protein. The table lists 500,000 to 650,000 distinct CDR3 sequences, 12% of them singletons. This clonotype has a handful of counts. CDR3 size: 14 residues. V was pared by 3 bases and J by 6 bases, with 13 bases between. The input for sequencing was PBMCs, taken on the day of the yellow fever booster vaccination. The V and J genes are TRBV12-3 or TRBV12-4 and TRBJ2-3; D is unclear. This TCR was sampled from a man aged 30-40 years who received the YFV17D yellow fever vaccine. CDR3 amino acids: CASSFGRPVDTQYF. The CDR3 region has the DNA TGTGCCAGCAGTTTTGGACGGCCCGTGGATACGCAGTATTTT.